The 16 T cell receptor beta chains below all came from one sample that was sequenced in a study of OX40 agonist ivuxolimab in advanced cancers. Data came from immunoSEQ multiplex PCR; TCRdb stores just in-frame clones and leaves some out. The table has about 100,000 clones, 90% seen once. The sample in question was CD4+ or CD8+ T cells sorted from blood, obtained in a trial of the OX40 agonist ivuxolimab. Receptors originate from an adult with an advanced solid tumor such as melanoma, head and neck, liver or kidney cancer.

The gene calls are TRBV20-1 and TRBJ2-7; D is possibly TRBD1 or TRBD2 (6 bases each). This CDR3 is 11 amino acids long. Germline V gene data show CDR1 as DFQATT and CDR2 as SNEGSKA (reference sequence). The CDR3 spells CIHLEGGEQYF. The CDR3 nucleotides are TGCATCCACCTAGAGGGGGGCGAGCAGTACTTC.

The chain's CDR3 is CASSPQGHSTDTQYF. In DNA form, the CDR3 reads TGTGCCAGCAGCCCACAGGGCCATAGCACAGATACGCAGTATTTT. The chain carries TRBV11-1 and TRBJ2-3, with D tentatively TRBD1 (6 bases). Trimming stripped 5 bases from V and 0 bases from J, with 12 bases between. This CDR3 region has 15 residues. From germline, CDR1 is SGHAT and CDR2 FQDESV (reference sequence).

The chain couples TRBV5-1 to TRBJ2-3; D may be TRBD2 (5 bases). V lost 5 bases and J 3 bases, leaving 10 bases between the germline ends. The germline V gene has CDR1 SGHRS and CDR2 YFSETQ. The CDR3 consists of 13 residues. CDR3 nucleotides: TGCGCCAGCAGGTGGGAGTCTACAGATACGCAGTATTTT. It encodes CASRWESTDTQYF.

The rearrangement joins TRBV6-1 to TRBJ1-5; 9 positions agree with TRBD1. Per germline, CDR1 MNHNS and CDR2 SASEGT. The CDR3 runs to 14 residues. Trimming removed 8 bases from V and 3 bases from J; junction bases left unmatched: 5. Here the CDR3 DNA reads TGTGCCAGCGAGACAGGGGGGATCAATCAGCCCCAGCATTTT. It is translated as CASETGGINQPQHF.

The rearrangement uses TRBV9 and TRBJ2-3, with 7 bases fitting TRBD2. This CDR3 is built from 14 residues. Trimming removed 7 bases from V and 3 bases from J; junction bases left unmatched: 8. Germline-derived CDR1 and CDR2 are SGDLS and YYNGEE. The CDR3 DNA reads TGTGCCAGCGCCGTCGCGGGAGAGACAGATACGCAGTATTTT. This gives the protein CASAVAGETDTQYF.

J is TRBJ1-5 and V is TRBV4-2; 12 bases match TRBD1. The CDR3 runs to 16 residues. Per the germline V gene, CDR1 is LGHNA and CDR2 is YNFKEQ. Trimming took 0 bases from V and 6 from J; bases not matched to a gene: 3. In nucleotides, the CDR3 is TGTGCCAGCAGCCAAGAGGGACAGGGGGCAGGTCAGCCCCAGCATTTT. As protein: CASSQEGQGAGQPQHF.

This rearrangement joins TRBV27 to TRBJ2-7, with D hard to call. V was cut by 4 bases and J by 7 bases, with 14 bases left in between. The CDR3 loop spans 13 amino acids. CDR1 and CDR2 (germline): MNHEY, SMNVEV (reference sequence). Here the CDR3 reads CASSWASGREQYF. The CDR3 coding sequence is TGTGCCAGCAGTTGGGCTTCGGGTCGGGAGCAGTACTTC.

The rearrangement uses TRBV9 and TRBJ2-7; D may be TRBD2 (6 bases). V gave up 4 bases and J gave up 5 bases, with 10 bases separating them. This CDR3 spans 12 amino acids. Germline V CDR1 and CDR2: SGDLS, YYNGEE. The chain's CDR3 is CASSPGADEQYF. As DNA, the CDR3 is TGTGCCAGCAGCCCGGGAGCGGACGAGCAGTACTTC.

The chain employs TRBV28 and TRBJ2-4, with TRBD1 matching over 8 bases. The CDR3 covers 20 residues. Germline loops: CDR1 MDHEN, CDR2 SYDVKM. J gave up 1 base and V 5 bases, and 19 bases lay outside the gene matches. CDR3 sequence: CASSILGQGVYGVAKNIQYF. Here the CDR3 DNA reads TGTGCCAGCAGTATTCTAGGACAGGGTGTTTACGGTGTGGCCAAAAACATTCAGTACTTC.

This clone was found many times. This chain joins TRBV5-1 and TRBJ2-7; possibly TRBD2 for D (6 bases). Germline assignment: CDR1 SGHRS and CDR2 YFSETQ. This CDR3 has 16 amino acids. Trimming shortened V by 0 bases and J by 4 bases, and 17 bases separated the two germline ends. The CDR3 here is CASSLGTPLGGYEQYF. The DNA of the CDR3 is TGCGCCAGCAGCTTGGGGACGCCCCTGGGGGGTTACGAGCAGTACTTC. Full variable domain (rest looked up from reference TRBV5-1 and TRBJ2-7): KAGVTQTPRYLIKTRGQQVTLSCSPISGHRSVSWYQQTPGQGLQFLFEYFSETQRNKGNFPGRFSGRQFSNSRSEMNVSTLELGDSALYLCASSLGTPLGGYEQYFGPGTRLTVT.

The chain has TRBV6-4 and TRBJ2-2; 10 bases line up with TRBD2. After removal of 3 bases from V and 5 bases from J, the junction contained 3 bases not matched to a gene. The CDR3 consists of 15 residues. Germline CDR1 and CDR2: MRHNA and SNTAGT. The CDR3 coding sequence is TGTGCCAGCAGTGAAGCTAGCGGGAGAACCGGGGAGCTGTTTTTT. It specifies CASSEASGRTGELFF.

The genes are TRBV21-1 and TRBJ2-7; the D call in the table, TRBD2, was not verified against the DNA. TRBV21-1 corresponds to a pseudogene. This CDR3 has 22 amino acids. The CDR3 nucleotides read TGTGCCAGCAGCACTCCCTTTGCCCAGCGGCCAATTCTGTCGCTAAGCTCCTACGAGCAGTACTTC. It specifies CASSTPFAQRPILSLSSYEQYF.

This sequence joins TRBV6-6 and TRBJ1-4; D not certain. The CDR3 is 13 amino acids. Germline CDR1 and CDR2: MNHNY and SVGAGI (reference sequence). The V and J ends lost 6 bases and 3 bases respectively, with 8 bases between them. Here the CDR3 DNA reads TGTGCCAGCAGACGGAAAGCTAATGAAAAACTGTTTTTT. Amino acids: CASRRKANEKLFF.

The rearrangement links TRBV7-2 to TRBJ2-5; D unclear. Trimming shortened V by 5 bases and J by 4 bases, and 17 bases separated the two germline ends. CDR3 length: 15 amino acids. Germline-derived CDR1 and CDR2 are SGHTA and FQGNSA. CDR3: CASSPLVASRETQYF. The DNA for the CDR3 is TGTGCCAGCAGCCCCTTAGTGGCCTCACGAGAGACCCAGTACTTC.

The gene calls are TRBV6-6 and TRBJ1-4; TRBD1 matches at 9 bases. The junction had 8 bases not matched to a gene; V was cut back by 5 bases and J by 4 bases. Germline V gene data show CDR1 as MNHNY and CDR2 as SVGAGI (reference sequence). The CDR3 loop spans 16 amino acids. CDR3 sequence reads: CASSKQGAANNEKLFF. In nucleotides, the CDR3 is TGTGCCAGCAGTAAACAGGGGGCGGCGAATAATGAAAAACTGTTTTTT.

The V call is TRBV10-3, the J call TRBJ1-6; D not certain. The CDR3 sequence is 13 residues long. V was cut by 6 bases and J by 14 bases, with 17 bases left in between. Germline CDR1 reads ENHRY; CDR2 reads SYGVKD. CDR3 residues: CAISPPDSRTLHF. The CDR3 nucleotides are TGTGCCATCAGCCCTCCGGACTCCCGGACCCTCCACTTT.